This is a list of T cell receptor beta chains from one sample in a study of human T cells and chemical hapten exposure. Via MiXCR, TCRdb re-called the RACE reads, giving one row per CDR3 protein. The sample yields 100,000 or so distinct CDR3 sequences, approximately 11% seen once. The source material was whole blood, sampled in connection with sensitization to the hapten diphenylcyclopropenone (DPC). The receptor set was obtained from a woman aged 40 to 55 with alopecia areata. Some clones in this sample may be carry-over from other donors' samples. CDR3s include the opening cysteine and the closing phenylalanine or tryptophan. D genes are given only for firm matches. Only some rows state a clone size, as once, few, many or a class for expanded clones.

>16|TRBJ2-3|few|TRBV19|NA
TGTGCCAGTAGTATTAGAAGGCCCGGCCAGGCAGATACGCAGTATTTT
CASSIRRPGQADTQYF
>12|TRBJ1-1|NA|TRBV12-5|NA
TGTGCTAGTGGTTTCCAGGGTACTGAAGCTTTCTTT
CASGFQGTEAFF
>12|TRBJ1-1|many|TRBV6-2/TRBV6-3|NA
TGTGCCATCCAGACCGTGTCCACTGAAGCTTTCTTT
CAIQTVSTEAFF
>17|TRBJ2-7|many|TRBV9|NA
TGTGCCAGCAGCCCTCAGATCTTCGGCACCAGACCCAACGAGCAGTACTTC
CASSPQIFGTRPNEQYF
>13|TRBJ1-3|few|TRBV7-6|NA
TGTGCCACGAGCCTGGAAAGGGGAAACACCATATATTTT
CATSLERGNTIYF
>16|TRBJ2-1|few|TRBV7-2|NA
TGTGCCAGCAGCTTAGCGCTAGGAGGACGGAGGAATGAGCAGTTCTTC
CASSLALGGRRNEQFF
>18|TRBJ1-2|NA|TRBV6-6|NA
TGTGCCAGCACTCCCCTCAGGCGGGGGGCAGCTTACGGGGATGGCTACACCTTC
CASTPLRRGAAYGDGYTF
>10|TRBJ2-3|NA|TRBV11-2|NA
TGTGCCAGCAGCTCCTTTACGCAGTATTTT
CASSSFTQYF
>13|TRBJ2-7|few|TRBV7-9|NA
TGTGCCAGCAGCTTCCCTAGCTCCTACGAGCAGTACTTC
CASSFPSSYEQYF
>19|TRBJ2-3|NA|TRBV7-2|NA
TGTGCCAGCAGCTCCCCTAGGGGCCGCAGAGCCCCCCCCACAGATACGCAGTATTTT
CASSSPRGRRAPPTDTQYF
>15|TRBJ2-7|NA|TRBV9|NA
TGTGCCAGCAGCGGGAACATGGGCAGCTCCTACGAGCAGTACTTC
CASSGNMGSSYEQYF
>14|TRBJ1-5|many|TRBV3-1|NA
TGTGCCAGCAGCCCCCGGGCGGGCAATCAGCCCCAGCATTTT
CASSPRAGNQPQHF
>15|TRBJ2-5|few|TRBV7-2|TRBD2
TGTGCCAGCAGTTACGGACTAGCGGGGCGGGAGACCCAGTACTTC
CASSYGLAGRETQYF
>14|TRBJ1-1|few|TRBV20-1|TRBD1
TGCAGTGCTAGTGGGGGACAGAAGAACACTGAAGCTTTCTTT
CSASGGQKNTEAFF
>15|TRBJ2-3|few|TRBV20-1|NA
TGCAGTGCGAGAGAGACCCGGAGTGGCACAGATACGCAGTATTTT
CSARETRSGTDTQYF
>15|TRBJ2-1|few|TRBV18|NA
TGTGCCAGCTCACCGTCGACAAGGATAAGGGGTGGGCAGTTCTTC
CASSPSTRIRGGQFF
>13|TRBJ1-1|few|TRBV2|NA
TGTGCCAGCAGTAATGGACGGGGGACTGAAGCTTTCTTT
CASSNGRGTEAFF
>13|TRBJ1-1|NA|TRBV30|TRBD1
TGTGCCTGGAGCCCCCGACAGGGAAGTGAAGCTTTCTTT
CAWSPRQGSEAFF
>14|TRBJ2-5|many|TRBV3-2|NA
TGTGCCAGCACCCTGGACAAAGTCAGGGAGACCCAGTACTTC
CASTLDKVRETQYF
>17|TRBJ2-6|few|TRBV12-3/TRBV12-4|NA
TGTGCCAGCAGTTTTGGGTCAGGGAAATGGGGGGCCAACGTCCTGACTTTC
CASSFGSGKWGANVLTF
>13|TRBJ1-6|few|TRBV30|NA
TGTGCCTGGACAGGCTTTTATAATTCACCCCTCCACTTT
CAWTGFYNSPLHF
>15|TRBJ2-7|many|TRBV12-3/TRBV12-4|TRBD1
TGTGCCAGCAGTTCGTACCGGGACAGGGCCTACGAGCAGTACTTC
CASSSYRDRAYEQYF
>14|TRBJ2-3|few|TRBV5-1|TRBD1
TGCGCCAGCAGCTCAGACAGGGGGAGTGATACGCAGTATTTT
CASSSDRGSDTQYF
>14|TRBJ2-2|many|TRBV7-6|NA
TGTGCCAGCAGCTCAACATCTTACACCGGGGAGCTGTTTTTT
CASSSTSYTGELFF
>13|TRBJ2-7|NA|TRBV20-1|NA
TGCAGTGCTAGTAAGCCGAGCTCCTACGAGCAGTACTTC
CSASKPSSYEQYF
>15|TRBJ2-7|few|TRBV4-3|NA
TGCGCCAGCAGCCAAGGATTCGGGCCTACCTACGAGCAGTACTTC
CASSQGFGPTYEQYF
>14|TRBJ1-2|NA|TRBV19|NA
TGTGCCAGTAGTATAGTTGGCGGGGCAATCGGCTACACCTTC
CASSIVGGAIGYTF
>15|TRBJ1-3|many|TRBV10-2|NA
TGCGCCAGCGCTGAGGGACGGCACTCTGGAAACACCATATATTTT
CASAEGRHSGNTIYF
>16|TRBJ2-5|few|TRBV7-8|TRBD2
TGTGCCAGCAGCTCCTTAGTAGCGGGAGGGCCGGAGACCCAGTACTTC
CASSSLVAGGPETQYF
>16|TRBJ1-5|few|TRBV6-2/TRBV6-3|NA
TGTGCCAGCAGTTACTCGTTCGTTGCCGGGTCACGGCCCCAGCATTTT
CASSYSFVAGSRPQHF
>16|TRBJ1-2|many|TRBV1|NA
TGCACCAGCAGCCAAGAATCGACAGAAGCTAACTATGGCTACACCTTC
CTSSQESTEANYGYTF
>16|TRBJ1-5|NA|TRBV19|NA
TGTGCCAGTAGTATAGTAGTCGTGACAGGAGCTCAGCCCCAGCATTTT
CASSIVVVTGAQPQHF
>15|TRBJ2-1|NA|TRBV6-1|TRBD2
TGTGCCAGCAGCGGGACTAGCGGGAGGTACAATGAGCAGTTCTTC
CASSGTSGRYNEQFF
>13|TRBJ1-2|few|TRBV5-1|NA
TGCGCCAGCAGCTCGGACGGCCGCTATGGCTACACCTTC
CASSSDGRYGYTF